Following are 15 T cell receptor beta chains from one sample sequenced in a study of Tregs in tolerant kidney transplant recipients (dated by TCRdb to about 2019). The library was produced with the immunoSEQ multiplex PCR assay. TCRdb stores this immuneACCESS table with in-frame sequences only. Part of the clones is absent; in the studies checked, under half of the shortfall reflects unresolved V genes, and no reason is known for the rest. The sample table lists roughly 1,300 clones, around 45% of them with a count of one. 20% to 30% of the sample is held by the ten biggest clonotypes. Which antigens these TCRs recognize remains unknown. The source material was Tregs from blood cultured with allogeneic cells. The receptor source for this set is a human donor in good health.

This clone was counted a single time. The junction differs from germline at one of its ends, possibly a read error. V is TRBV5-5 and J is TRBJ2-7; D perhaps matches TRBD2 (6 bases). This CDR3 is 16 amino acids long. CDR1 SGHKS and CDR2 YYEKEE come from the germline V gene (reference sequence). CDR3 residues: CASSQDPPGSGYEQYF. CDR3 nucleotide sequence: TGCGCCAGCAGCCAAGATCCTCCCGGGAGTGGGTACGAGCAGTACTTC.

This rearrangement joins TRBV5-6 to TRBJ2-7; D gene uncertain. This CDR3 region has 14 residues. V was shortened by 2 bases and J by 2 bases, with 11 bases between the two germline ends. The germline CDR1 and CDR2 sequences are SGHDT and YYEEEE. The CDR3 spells CASSFLRSPYEQYF. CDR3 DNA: TGTGCCAGCAGCTTCCTCAGGTCTCCCTACGAGCAGTACTTC.

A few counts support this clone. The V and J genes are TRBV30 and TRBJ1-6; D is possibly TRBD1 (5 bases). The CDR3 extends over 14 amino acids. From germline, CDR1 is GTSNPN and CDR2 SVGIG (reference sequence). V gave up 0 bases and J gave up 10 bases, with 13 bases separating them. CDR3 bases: TGTGCCTGGAGTGTAGCGGGGGGAAGATCACCCCTCCACTTT. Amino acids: CAWSVAGGRSPLHF.

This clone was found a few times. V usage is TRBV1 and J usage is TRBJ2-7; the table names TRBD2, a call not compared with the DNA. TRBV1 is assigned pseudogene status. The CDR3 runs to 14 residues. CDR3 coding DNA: TGCACCAGCAGCCAACCCCCCAAATGCGGGGAGCAGTACTTC. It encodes CTSSQPPKCGEQYF.

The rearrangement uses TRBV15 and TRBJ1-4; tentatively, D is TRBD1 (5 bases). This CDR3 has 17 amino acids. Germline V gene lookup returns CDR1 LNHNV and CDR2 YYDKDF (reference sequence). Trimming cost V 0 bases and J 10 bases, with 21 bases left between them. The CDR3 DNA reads TGTGCCACCAGCAGAGATTTAGGACGATGGGGGTTGAGAAAACTGTTTTTT. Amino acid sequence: CATSRDLGRWGLRKLFF.

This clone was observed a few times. CDR3 nucleotides: TGTGCCAGCAGCCCTCTTCGATTCGGCTACACCTTC. Its translation: CASSPLRFGYTF. The chain has TRBV7-2 and TRBJ1-2; unclear D gene. In germline, CDR1 is SGHTA, CDR2 FQGNSA. This CDR3 comprises 12 residues. Between the trimmed V and J ends, which lost 5 bases and 8 bases, there was a span of 12 bases. Looking up the rest from reference TRBV7-2 and TRBJ1-2 gives the full variable domain: GAGVSQSPSNKVTEKGKDVELRCDPISGHTALYWYRQSLGQGLEFLIYFQGNSAPDKSGLPSDRFSAERTGGSVSTLTIQRTQQEDSAVYLCASSPLRFGYTFGSGTRLTVV.

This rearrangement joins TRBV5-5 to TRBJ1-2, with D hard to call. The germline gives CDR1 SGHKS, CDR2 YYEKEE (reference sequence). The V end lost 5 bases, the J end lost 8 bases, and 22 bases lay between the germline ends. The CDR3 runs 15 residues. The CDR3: CASSPRTRTLGGYTF. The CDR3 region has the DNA TGTGCCAGCAGTCCTCGGACGAGAACTCTGGGGGGCTACACCTTC.

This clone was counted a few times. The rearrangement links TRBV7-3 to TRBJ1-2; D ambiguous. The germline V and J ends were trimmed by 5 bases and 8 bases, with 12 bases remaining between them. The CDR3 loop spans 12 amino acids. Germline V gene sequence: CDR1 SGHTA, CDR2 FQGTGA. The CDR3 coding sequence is TGTGCCAGCAGCCCTCTTCGATTCGGCTACACCTTC. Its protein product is CASSPLRFGYTF.

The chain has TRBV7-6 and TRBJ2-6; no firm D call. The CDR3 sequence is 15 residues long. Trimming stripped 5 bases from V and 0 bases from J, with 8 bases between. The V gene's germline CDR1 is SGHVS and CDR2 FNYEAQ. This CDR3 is CASSEQPSGANVLTF. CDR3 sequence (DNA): TGTGCCAGCAGCGAACAGCCCTCTGGGGCCAACGTCCTGACTTTC.

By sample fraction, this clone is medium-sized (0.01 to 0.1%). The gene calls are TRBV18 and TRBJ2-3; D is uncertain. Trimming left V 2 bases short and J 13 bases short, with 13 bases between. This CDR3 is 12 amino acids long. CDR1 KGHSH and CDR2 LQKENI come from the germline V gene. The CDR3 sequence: CASSPRRSQKYF. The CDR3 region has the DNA TGTGCCAGCTCACCAAGACGGTCACAAAAGTATTTT.

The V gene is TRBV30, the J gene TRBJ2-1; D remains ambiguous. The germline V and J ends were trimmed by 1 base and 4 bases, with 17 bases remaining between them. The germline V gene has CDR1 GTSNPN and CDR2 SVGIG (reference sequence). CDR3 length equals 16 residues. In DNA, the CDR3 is TGTGCCTGGAGTGCTCTGATGAGTTCCCCTTACAATGAGCAGTTCTTC. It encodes CAWSALMSSPYNEQFF.

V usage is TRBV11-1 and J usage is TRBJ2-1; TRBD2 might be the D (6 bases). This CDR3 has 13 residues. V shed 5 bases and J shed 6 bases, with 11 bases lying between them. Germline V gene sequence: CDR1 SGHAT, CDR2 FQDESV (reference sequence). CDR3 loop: CASSPGTFNEQFF. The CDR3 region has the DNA TGTGCCAGCAGCCCGGGGACTTTCAATGAGCAGTTCTTC.

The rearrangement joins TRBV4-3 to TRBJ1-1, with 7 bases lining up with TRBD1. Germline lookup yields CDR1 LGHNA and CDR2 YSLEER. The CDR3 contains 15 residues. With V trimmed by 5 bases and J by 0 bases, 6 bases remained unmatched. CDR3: CASSFRQGLNTEAFF. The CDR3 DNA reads TGCGCCAGCAGCTTTCGACAGGGCTTGAACACTGAAGCTTTCTTT.

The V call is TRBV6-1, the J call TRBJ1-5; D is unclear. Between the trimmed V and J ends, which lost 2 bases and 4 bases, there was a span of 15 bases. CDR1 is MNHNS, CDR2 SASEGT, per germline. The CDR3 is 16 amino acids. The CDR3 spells CASSESIWWPNQPQHF. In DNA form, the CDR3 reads TGTGCCAGCAGTGAATCTATATGGTGGCCTAATCAGCCCCAGCATTTT.

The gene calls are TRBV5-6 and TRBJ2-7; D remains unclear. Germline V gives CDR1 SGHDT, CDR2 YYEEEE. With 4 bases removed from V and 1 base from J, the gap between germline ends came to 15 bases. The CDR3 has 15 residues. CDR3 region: CASSRSGTRSYEQYF. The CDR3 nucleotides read TGTGCCAGCAGCCGATCAGGCACAAGGTCCTACGAGCAGTACTTC. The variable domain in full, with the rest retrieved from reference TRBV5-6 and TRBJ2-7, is DAGVTQSPTHLIKTRGQQVTLRCSPKSGHDTVSWYQQALGQGPQFIFQYYEEEERQRGNFPDRFSGHQFPNYSSELNVNALLLGDSALYLCASSRSGTRSYEQYFGPGTRLTVT.